This T cell receptor beta chain was recovered during a study of shared clonotypes between healthy human individuals. Study-level points and caveats: An effect of sequencing depth on clonotype sharing among donors was expected. Owing to a small donor count, the genetic and exposure-history diversity represented was limited.

The assay used deep level. As originally analysed: Filtering differed because ImmunoSEQ produced junction-only sequences that carried no quality scores. Clones were sequenced by immunoSEQ multiplex PCR, and TCRdb holds only the in-frame ones, with some missing. That table is the source of V, J and clone size, and D and trimming were worked out from the DNA. The sample has about 530,000 clones, about three quarters seen once. The length of the CDR3 is 15 residues. The V end lost 3 bases, the J end lost 3 bases, and 15 bases lay between the germline ends. CDR1 and CDR2 (germline): LNHDA, SQIVND (reference sequence). Remarks on this clone: Its antigen is unknown.

Material for sequencing was PBMCs. The gene calls are TRBV19 and TRBJ2-7, with D possibly being TRBD1 (7 bases). The sequence was obtained from a woman between 40 and 55 years old in good health. Some clones in this sample may be carry-over from other donors' samples. The CDR3 DNA is TGTGCCAGTAGTATTGGATGGCAGGGGGGCTACGAGCAGTACTTC. Translation gives CASSIGWQGGYEQYF.